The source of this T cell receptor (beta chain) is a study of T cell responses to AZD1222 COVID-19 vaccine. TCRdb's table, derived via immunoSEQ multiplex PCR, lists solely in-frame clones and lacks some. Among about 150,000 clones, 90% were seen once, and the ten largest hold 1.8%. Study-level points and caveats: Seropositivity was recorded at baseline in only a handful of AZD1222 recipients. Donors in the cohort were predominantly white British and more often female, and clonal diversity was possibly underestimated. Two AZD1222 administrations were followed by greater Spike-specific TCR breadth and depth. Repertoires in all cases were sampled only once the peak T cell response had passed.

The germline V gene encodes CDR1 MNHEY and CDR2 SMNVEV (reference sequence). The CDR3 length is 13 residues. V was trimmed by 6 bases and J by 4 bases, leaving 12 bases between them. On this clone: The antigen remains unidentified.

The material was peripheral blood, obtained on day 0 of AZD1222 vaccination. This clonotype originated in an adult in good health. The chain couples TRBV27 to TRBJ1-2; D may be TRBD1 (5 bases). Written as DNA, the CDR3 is TGTGCCAGCAGGGACATGGCGAGCTATGGCTACACCTTC. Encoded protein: CASRDMASYGYTF.